Below are 20 T cell receptor beta chains sequenced from a single sample in a study of CXCR3-negative and CXCR3-positive naive CD8 T cells. It was by 5' RACE with UMI labels that the TRB cDNA libraries were prepared. TCRdb re-called the 5' RACE reads and shows each CDR3 protein once, DNA omitted. The sample totals 20,000 to 30,000 distinct CDR3 sequences. Sequences were obtained from naive CXCR3- CD8+ T cells from blood. Described subset: CD45RO-CCR7+CD27+CD95- naive CD8+ T cells lacking CXCR3 (TNR3-). These receptors were collected from a human donor in good health. Some clones in this sample may be carry-over from other donors' samples.

The chain recombines TRBV29-1 with TRBJ2-7; TCRdb lists TRBD1, though no DNA is available to test this call. Germline-derived CDR1 and CDR2 are SQVTM and ANQGSEA. This CDR3 comprises 14 residues. CDR3 region: CSYTKDRRPYEQYF.

The CDR3 loop reads CSAREVGSADGYTF. This chain connects TRBV20-1 to TRBJ1-2. The CDR3 is 14 residues long. In germline, CDR1 is DFQATT, CDR2 SNEGSKA (reference sequence).

This chain links TRBV20-1 with TRBJ2-1; the D call of TRBD1 rests on TCRdb alone, since no DNA is present to check it. The CDR3 loop spans 13 amino acids. Germline loops: CDR1 DFQATT, CDR2 SNEGSKA (reference sequence). CDR3 protein: CSARVAGRDEQFF.

J is TRBJ2-5 and V is TRBV4-2. This CDR3 contains 17 residues. Germline CDR1 and CDR2: LGHNA and YNFKEQ. Here the CDR3 reads CASSPAHQGSFQETQYF.

The chain joins TRBV29-1 to TRBJ2-2; the D call of TRBD1 rests on TCRdb alone, since no DNA is present to check it. The CDR3 has 12 residues. CDR1 SQVTM and CDR2 ANQGSEA come from the germline V gene. The CDR3 reads CSGFGGLGELFF.

The J gene is TRBJ1-1, the V gene TRBV28; TCRdb's assignment of TRBD1 cannot be checked, as there is no DNA. The CDR3 is made up of 14 amino acids. Germline V CDR1 and CDR2: MDHEN, SYDVKM. CDR3 in amino acids: CASSMGQRNTEAFF.

This CDR3 is CASSQAPAGSSYEQYF. The rearrangement joins TRBV4-2 to TRBJ2-7; TCRdb's D gene call, TRBD2, goes unchecked for lack of DNA. The CDR3 is made up of 16 amino acids. Looked up from germline, CDR1 is LGHNA and CDR2 is YNFKEQ.

This chain connects TRBV25-1 to TRBJ1-1; with no DNA, the TCRdb D assignment of TRBD1 cannot be verified. The CDR3 runs to 15 residues. Germline V gene sequence: CDR1 MGHDK, CDR2 SYGVNS. CDR3 sequence: CASSESTTGKTEAFF.

The rearrangement uses TRBV7-9 and TRBJ2-4; TCRdb indicates TRBD1, and absent DNA this call remains unverified. The CDR3 consists of 18 residues. Germline V gene sequence: CDR1 SEHNR, CDR2 FQNEAQ (reference sequence). CDR3 amino acids: CASSPFSRGASAKNIQYF.

Frequency places this clonotype as medium-sized. The CDR3 is CASSQDRQPTYEQYF. The chain uses TRBV4-3 and TRBJ2-7; TCRdb's assignment of TRBD1 cannot be checked, as there is no DNA. CDR1 and CDR2 (germline): LGHNA, YSLEER. There are 15 residues in the CDR3.

This clonotype is classed as medium-sized by frequency. The chain combines TRBV14 with TRBJ2-5; TCRdb returns TRBD2, unconfirmable since there is no DNA. This CDR3 has 15 amino acids. Germline V gene sequence: CDR1 SGHDN, CDR2 FVKESK. The CDR3 loop reads CASSHPLAGEDRQYF.

The genes are TRBV12-3 or TRBV12-4 and TRBJ2-1; the D call of TRBD1 rests on TCRdb alone, since no DNA is present to check it. The CDR3 extends over 15 amino acids. CDR3 amino acids: CASRERGPSYNEQFF.

Judged by frequency, this clonotype is medium-sized (0.01 to 0.1%). The rearrangement joins TRBV9 to TRBJ1-1; TCRdb reports TRBD1, a call that lacks DNA to check it against. Germline V CDR1 and CDR2: SGDLS, YYNGEE. The CDR3 contains 13 residues. CDR3 in amino acids: CASSSGGAEEAFF.

This chain connects TRBV14 to TRBJ2-3. This CDR3 is 16 amino acids long. Germline V CDR1 and CDR2: SGHDN, FVKESK. The CDR3 sequence is CASSRKTSGWTDTQYF.

The V gene is TRBV20-1, the J gene TRBJ2-7. The CDR3 contains 12 residues. Germline CDR1 DFQATT, CDR2 SNEGSKA (reference sequence). The CDR3 loop reads CSAREREYEQYF.

This rearrangement joins TRBV11-2 to TRBJ2-7; TCRdb indicates TRBD1, and absent DNA this call remains unverified. This CDR3 is built from 14 residues. Germline V CDR1 and CDR2: SGHAT, FQNNGV. The CDR3 is CASSSGQGPYEQYF.

This chain links TRBV29-1 with TRBJ1-2; the TCRdb call, TRBD1, lacks DNA for checking. The CDR3 contains 12 residues. CDR1 SQVTM and CDR2 ANQGSEA come from the germline V gene. The CDR3 loop reads CSVESAGGGYTF.

The chain has TRBV29-1 and TRBJ1-2; as DNA is missing, the TRBD1 call by TCRdb cannot be tested. The CDR3 is made up of 14 amino acids. The germline V gene has CDR1 SQVTM and CDR2 ANQGSEA. CDR3 in amino acids: CSVLPRGINYGYTF.

This chain uses TRBV4-1 with TRBJ1-1; TCRdb's D gene call, TRBD1, goes unchecked for lack of DNA. This CDR3 is 15 amino acids long. Germline lookup yields CDR1 MGHRA and CDR2 YSYEKL. CDR3 loop: CASSLRPQGLTEAFF.

The chain recombines TRBV12-3 or TRBV12-4 with TRBJ1-2; there is no DNA to check the TCRdb D call of TRBD1. The CDR3 length is 17 residues. The CDR3 loop is CASSSGSLTGGVYGYTF.